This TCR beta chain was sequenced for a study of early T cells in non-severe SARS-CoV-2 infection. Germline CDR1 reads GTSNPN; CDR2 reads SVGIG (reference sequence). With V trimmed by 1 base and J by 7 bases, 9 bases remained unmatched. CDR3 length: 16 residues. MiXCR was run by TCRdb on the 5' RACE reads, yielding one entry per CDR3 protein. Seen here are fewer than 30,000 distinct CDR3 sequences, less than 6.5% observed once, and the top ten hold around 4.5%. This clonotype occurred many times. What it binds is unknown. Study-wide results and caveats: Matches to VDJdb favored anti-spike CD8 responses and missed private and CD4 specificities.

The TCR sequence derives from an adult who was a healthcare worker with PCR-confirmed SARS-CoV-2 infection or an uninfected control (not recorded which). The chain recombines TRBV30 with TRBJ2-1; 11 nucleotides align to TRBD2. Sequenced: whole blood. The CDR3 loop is CAWSEQLAGVRNEQFF. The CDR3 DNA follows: TGTGCCTGGAGTGAACAACTAGCGGGAGTTCGGAATGAGCAGTTCTTC. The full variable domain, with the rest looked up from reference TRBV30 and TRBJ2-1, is SQTIHQWPATLVQPVGSPLSLECTVEGTSNPNLYWYRQAAGRGLQLLFYSVGIGQISSEVPQNLSASRPQDRQFILSSKKLLLSDSGFYLCAWSEQLAGVRNEQFFGPGTRLTVL.